The subject of this entry is one TCR beta chain. This specimen comes from a study of blood T cell repertoires in COVID-19. The germline V gene encodes CDR1 LNHNV and CDR2 YYDKDF (reference sequence). CDR3 size: 13 residues. Trimming shortened V by 7 bases and J by 4 bases, and 11 bases separated the two germline ends. The data were produced by immunoSEQ multiplex PCR, yet TCRdb's version contains in-frame clones alone and is incomplete. This table holds approximately 270,000 clones, 87% found once. This TCR was recovered from a man younger than 35 with active or convalescent COVID-19. Sequencing input: peripheral blood. The chain carries TRBV15 and TRBJ1-3; perhaps TRBD1 as D (5 bases). This CDR3 reads CATTTGVGNTIYF. CDR3 in DNA: TGTGCCACCACCACGGGGGTAGGAAACACCATATATTTT.